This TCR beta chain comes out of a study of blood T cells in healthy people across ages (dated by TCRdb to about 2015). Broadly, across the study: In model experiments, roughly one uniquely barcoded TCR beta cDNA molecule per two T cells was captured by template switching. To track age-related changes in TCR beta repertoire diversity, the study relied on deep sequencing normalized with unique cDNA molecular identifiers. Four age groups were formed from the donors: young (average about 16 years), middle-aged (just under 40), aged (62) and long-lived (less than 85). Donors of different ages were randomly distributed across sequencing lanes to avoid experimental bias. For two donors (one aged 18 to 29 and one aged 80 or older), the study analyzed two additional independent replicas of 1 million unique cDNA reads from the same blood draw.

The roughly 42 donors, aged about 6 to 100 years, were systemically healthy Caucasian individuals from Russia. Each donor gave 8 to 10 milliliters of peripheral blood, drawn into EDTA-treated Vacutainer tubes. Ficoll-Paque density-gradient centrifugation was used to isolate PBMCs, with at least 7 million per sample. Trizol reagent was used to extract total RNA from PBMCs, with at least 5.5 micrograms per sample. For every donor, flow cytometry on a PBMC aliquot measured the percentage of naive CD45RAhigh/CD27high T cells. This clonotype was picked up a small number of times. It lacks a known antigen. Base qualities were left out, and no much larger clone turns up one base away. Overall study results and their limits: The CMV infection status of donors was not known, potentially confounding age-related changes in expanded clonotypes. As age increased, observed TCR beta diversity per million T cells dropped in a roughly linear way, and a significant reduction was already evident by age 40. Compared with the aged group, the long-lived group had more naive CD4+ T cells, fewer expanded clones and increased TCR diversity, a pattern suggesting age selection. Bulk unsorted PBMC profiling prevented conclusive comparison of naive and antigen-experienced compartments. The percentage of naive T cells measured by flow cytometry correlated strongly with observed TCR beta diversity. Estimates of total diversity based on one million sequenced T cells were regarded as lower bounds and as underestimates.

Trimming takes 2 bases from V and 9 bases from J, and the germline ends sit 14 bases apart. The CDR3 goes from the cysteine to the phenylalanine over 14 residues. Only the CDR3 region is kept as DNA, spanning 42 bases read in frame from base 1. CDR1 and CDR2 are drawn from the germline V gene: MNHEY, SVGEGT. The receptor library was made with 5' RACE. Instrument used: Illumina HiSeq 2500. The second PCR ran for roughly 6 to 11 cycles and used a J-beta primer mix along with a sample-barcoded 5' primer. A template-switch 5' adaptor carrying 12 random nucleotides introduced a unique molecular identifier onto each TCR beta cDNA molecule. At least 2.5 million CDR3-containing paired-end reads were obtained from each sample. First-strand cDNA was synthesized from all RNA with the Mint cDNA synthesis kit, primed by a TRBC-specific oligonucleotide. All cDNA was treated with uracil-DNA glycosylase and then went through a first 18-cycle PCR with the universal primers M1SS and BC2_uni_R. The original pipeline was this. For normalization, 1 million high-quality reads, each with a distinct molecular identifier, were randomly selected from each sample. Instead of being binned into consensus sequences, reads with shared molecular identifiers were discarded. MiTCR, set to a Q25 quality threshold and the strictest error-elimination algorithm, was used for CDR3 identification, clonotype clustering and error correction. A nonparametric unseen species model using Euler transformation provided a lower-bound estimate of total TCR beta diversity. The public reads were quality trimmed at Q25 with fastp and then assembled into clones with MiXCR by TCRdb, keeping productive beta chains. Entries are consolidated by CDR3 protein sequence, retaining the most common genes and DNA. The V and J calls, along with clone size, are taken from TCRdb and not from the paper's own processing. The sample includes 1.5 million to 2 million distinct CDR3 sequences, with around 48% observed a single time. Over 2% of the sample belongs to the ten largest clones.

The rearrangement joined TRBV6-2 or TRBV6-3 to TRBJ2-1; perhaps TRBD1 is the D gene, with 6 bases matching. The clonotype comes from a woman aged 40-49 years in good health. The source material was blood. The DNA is TGTGCCAGCAGTTACAGGGGGAAAGAGGGTGAGCAGTTCTTC. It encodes CASSYRGKEGEQFF.